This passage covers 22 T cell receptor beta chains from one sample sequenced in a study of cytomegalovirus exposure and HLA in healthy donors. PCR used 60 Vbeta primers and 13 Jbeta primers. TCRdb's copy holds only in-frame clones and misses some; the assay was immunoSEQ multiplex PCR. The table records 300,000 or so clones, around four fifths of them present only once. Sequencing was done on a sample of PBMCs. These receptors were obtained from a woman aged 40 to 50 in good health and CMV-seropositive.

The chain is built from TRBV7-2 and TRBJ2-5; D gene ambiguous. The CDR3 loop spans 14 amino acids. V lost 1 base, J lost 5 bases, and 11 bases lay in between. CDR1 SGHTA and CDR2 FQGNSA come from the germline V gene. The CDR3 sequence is CASSLGRNPETQYF. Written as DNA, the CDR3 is TGTGCCAGCAGCTTAGGTAGAAATCCGGAGACCCAGTACTTC.

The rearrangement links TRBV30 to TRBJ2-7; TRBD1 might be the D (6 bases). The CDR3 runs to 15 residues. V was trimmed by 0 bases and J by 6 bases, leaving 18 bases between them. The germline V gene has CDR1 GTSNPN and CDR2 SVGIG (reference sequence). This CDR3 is CAWSVRGTGMGEQYF. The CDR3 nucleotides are TGTGCCTGGAGTGTACGGGGAACAGGGATGGGCGAGCAGTACTTC.

The CDR3 DNA sequence: TGTGCCAGCAGCTTAGAATTCAGCGGCTACAATGAGCAGTTCTTC. This sequence encodes CASSLEFSGYNEQFF. This sequence joins TRBV11-2 and TRBJ2-1, with D possibly being TRBD2 (5 bases). Per germline, CDR1 SGHAT and CDR2 FQNNGV. V was pared by 0 bases and J by 3 bases, with 9 bases between. The CDR3 has 15 amino acids.

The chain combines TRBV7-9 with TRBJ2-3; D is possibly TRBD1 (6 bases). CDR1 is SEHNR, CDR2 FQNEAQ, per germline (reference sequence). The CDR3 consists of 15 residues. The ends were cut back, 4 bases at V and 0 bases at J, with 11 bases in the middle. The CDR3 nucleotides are TGTGCCAGCAGCTGGACAGCTAAAAGCACAGATACGCAGTATTTT. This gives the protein CASSWTAKSTDTQYF.

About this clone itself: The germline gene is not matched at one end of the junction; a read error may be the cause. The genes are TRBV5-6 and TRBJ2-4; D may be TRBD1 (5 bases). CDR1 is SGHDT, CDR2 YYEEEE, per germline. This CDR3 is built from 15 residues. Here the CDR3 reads CASSLGQIAKNSQYF. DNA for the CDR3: TGTGCCAGCAGCTTGGGACAGATAGCCAAAAACAGTCAGTACTTC.

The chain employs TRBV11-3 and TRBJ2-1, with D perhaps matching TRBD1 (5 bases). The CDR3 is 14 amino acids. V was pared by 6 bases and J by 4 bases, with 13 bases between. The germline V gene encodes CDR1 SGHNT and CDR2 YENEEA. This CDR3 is CASSLRGGYNEQFF. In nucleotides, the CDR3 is TGTGCCAGCAGTTTAAGGGGTGGATACAATGAGCAGTTCTTC. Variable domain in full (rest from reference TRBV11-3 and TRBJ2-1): EAGVVQSPRYKIIEKKQPVAFWCNPISGHNTLYWYLQNLGQGPELLIRYENEEAVDDSQLPKDRFSAERLKGVDSTLKIQPAELGDSAVYLCASSLRGGYNEQFFGPGTRLTVL.

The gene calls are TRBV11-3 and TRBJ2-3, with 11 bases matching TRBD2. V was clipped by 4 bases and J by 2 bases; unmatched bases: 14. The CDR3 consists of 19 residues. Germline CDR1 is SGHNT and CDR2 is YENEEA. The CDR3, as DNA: TGTGCCAGCAGCTCGGACATAGGGGCTAGCGGGAGGTCCACAGATACGCAGTATTTT. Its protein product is CASSSDIGASGRSTDTQYF. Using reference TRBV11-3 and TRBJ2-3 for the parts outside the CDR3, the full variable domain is EAGVVQSPRYKIIEKKQPVAFWCNPISGHNTLYWYLQNLGQGPELLIRYENEEAVDDSQLPKDRFSAERLKGVDSTLKIQPAELGDSAVYLCASSSDIGASGRSTDTQYFGPGTRLTVL.

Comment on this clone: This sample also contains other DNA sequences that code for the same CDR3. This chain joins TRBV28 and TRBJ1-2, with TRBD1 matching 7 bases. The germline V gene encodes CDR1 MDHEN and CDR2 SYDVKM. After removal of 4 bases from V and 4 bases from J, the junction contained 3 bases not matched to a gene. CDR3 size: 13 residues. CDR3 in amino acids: CASSSQGTYGYTF. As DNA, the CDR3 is TGTGCCAGCAGTTCACAGGGGACCTATGGCTACACCTTC.

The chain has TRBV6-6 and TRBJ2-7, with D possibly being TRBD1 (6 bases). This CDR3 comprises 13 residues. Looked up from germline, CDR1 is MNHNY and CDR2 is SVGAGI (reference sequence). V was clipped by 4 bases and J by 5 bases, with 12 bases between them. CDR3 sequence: CASSFSGVHEQYF. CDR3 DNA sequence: TGTGCCAGCAGTTTCTCAGGGGTCCACGAGCAGTACTTC.

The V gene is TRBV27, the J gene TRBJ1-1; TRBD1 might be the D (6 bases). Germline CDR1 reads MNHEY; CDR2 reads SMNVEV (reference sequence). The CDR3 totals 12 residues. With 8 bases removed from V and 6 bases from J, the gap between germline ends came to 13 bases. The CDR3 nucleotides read TGTGCCAGCCTAAACAGGGTTTCTGAAGCTTTCTTT. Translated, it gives CASLNRVSEAFF.

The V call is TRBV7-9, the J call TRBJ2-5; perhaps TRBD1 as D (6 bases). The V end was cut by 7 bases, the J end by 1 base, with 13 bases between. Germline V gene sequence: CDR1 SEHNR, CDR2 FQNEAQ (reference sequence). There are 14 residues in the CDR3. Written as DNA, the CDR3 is TGTGCCAGCAAACAACAGGGTTCCCAAGAGACCCAGTACTTC. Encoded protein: CASKQQGSQETQYF. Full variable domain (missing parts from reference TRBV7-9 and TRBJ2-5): DTGVSQNPRHKITKRGQNVTFRCDPISEHNRLYWYRQTLGQGPEFLTYFQNEAQLEKSRLLSDRFSAERPKGSFSTLEIQRTEQGDSAMYLCASKQQGSQETQYFGPGTRLLVL.

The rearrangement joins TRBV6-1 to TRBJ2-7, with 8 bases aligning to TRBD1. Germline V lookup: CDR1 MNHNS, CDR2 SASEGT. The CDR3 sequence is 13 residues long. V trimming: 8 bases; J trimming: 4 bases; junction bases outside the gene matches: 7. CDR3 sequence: CASLPGGLYEQYF. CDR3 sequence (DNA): TGTGCCAGCCTCCCAGGGGGCTTATACGAGCAGTACTTC.

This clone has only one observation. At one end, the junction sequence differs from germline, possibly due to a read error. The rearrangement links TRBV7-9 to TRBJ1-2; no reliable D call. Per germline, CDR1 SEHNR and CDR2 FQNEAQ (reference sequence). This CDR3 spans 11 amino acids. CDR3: CSSSTNEGYTF. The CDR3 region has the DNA TGTTCCAGCAGCACTAATGAAGGCTACACCTTC.

In DNA, the CDR3 is TGTGCCAGCCGGGCGGGAGGGCGACAGACCCAGTACTTC. Its protein product is CASRAGGRQTQYF. V usage is TRBV7-9 and J usage is TRBJ2-5, with 9 positions matching TRBD2. The junction had 7 bases not matched to a gene; V was cut back by 8 bases and J by 6 bases. The CDR3 totals 13 residues. CDR1 and CDR2 (germline): SEHNR, FQNEAQ (reference sequence). The variable domain in full, with the rest retrieved from reference TRBV7-9 and TRBJ2-5, is DTGVSQNPRHKITKRGQNVTFRCDPISEHNRLYWYRQTLGQGPEFLTYFQNEAQLEKSRLLSDRFSAERPKGSFSTLEIQRTEQGDSAMYLCASRAGGRQTQYFGPGTRLLVL.

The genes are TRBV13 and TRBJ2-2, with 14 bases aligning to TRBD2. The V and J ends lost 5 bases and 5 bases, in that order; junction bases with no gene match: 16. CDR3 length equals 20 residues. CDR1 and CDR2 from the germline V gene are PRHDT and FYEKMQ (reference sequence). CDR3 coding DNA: TGTGCCAGCAGCCCTGCCGGGACTAGCGGGAGCGCCGGGGAAACCGGGGAGCTGTTTTTT. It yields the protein CASSPAGTSGSAGETGELFF.

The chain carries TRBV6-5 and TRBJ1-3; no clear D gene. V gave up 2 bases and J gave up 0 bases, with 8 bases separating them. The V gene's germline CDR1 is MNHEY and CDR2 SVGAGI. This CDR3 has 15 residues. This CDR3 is CASSYGGLSGNTIYF. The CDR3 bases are TGTGCCAGCAGTTACGGCGGCCTCTCTGGAAACACCATATATTTT.

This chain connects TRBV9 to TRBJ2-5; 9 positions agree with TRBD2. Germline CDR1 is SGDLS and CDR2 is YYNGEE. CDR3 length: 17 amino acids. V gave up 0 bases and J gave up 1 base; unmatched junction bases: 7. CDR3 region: CASSVEGGGRAQETQYF. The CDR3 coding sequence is TGTGCCAGCAGCGTAGAAGGGGGCGGGAGGGCCCAAGAGACCCAGTACTTC. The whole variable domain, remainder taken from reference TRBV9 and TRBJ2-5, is DSGVTQTPKHLITATGQRVTLRCSPRSGDLSVYWYQQSLDQGLQFLIQYYNGEERAKGNILERFSAQQFPDLHSELNLSSLELGDSALYFCASSVEGGGRAQETQYFGPGTRLLVL.

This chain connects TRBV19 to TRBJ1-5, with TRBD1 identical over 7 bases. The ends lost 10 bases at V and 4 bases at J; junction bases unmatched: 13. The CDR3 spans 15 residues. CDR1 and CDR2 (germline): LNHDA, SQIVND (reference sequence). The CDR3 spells CATTTMTGRNQPQHF. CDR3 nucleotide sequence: TGTGCCACCACCACAATGACAGGGAGAAATCAGCCCCAGCATTTT.

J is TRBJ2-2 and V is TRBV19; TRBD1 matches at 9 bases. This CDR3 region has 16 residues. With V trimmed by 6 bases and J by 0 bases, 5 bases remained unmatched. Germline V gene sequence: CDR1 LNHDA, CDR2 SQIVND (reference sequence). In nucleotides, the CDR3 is TGTGCCAGTAGGCGGGACAGGGAGACGAACACCGGGGAGCTGTTTTTT. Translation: CASRRDRETNTGELFF.

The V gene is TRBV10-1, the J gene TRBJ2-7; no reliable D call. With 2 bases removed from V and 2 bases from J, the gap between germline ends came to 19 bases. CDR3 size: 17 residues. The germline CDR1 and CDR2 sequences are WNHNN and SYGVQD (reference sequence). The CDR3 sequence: CASSETDRGGRPYEQYF. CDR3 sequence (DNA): TGCGCCAGCAGTGAGACCGACCGTGGTGGCAGGCCCTACGAGCAGTACTTC.

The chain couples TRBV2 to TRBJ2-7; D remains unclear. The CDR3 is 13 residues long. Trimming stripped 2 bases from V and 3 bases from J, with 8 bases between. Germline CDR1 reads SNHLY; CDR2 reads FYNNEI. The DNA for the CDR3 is TGTGCCAGCAGTGAAACTTCCTACTACGAGCAGTACTTC. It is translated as CASSETSYYEQYF.

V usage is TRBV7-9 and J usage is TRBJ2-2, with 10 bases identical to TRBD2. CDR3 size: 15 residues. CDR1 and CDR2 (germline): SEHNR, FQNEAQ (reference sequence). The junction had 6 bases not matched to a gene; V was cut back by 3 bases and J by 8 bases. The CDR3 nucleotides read TGTGCCAGCAGCTTTGGACTAGCGGAAACAGGGGAGCTGTTTTTT. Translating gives CASSFGLAETGELFF.